Presented here are 15 T cell receptor beta chains from one specimen sequenced in a study of immune cell composition in non-small cell lung cancer listed by TCRdb under 2017. The library was generated by the immunoSEQ multiplex PCR assay. The clones in this table, taken by TCRdb from immuneACCESS, are in-frame only. Not every clone is retained; where verified, under half of the shortfall comes from an unresolved V gene, and the cause of the rest is unknown. The sample table records thousands of clones; about four fifths of these occur just once. Of the sample, 9% to 15% is held by the ten largest clones. Normal lung samples came from the same patient and consisted of non-adjacent lung tissue collected as far from the tumour as possible, at a distance of at least 3 cm. Sequences were obtained from non-adjacent lung tissue. Receptor source: a human donor with non-small cell lung cancer.

The chain links TRBV29-1 to TRBJ1-1; tentatively, D is TRBD1 (5 bases). The CDR3 runs 12 residues. The V gene's germline CDR1 is SQVTM and CDR2 ANQGSEA. V lost 1 base, J lost 5 bases, and 8 bases lay in between. The CDR3 coding sequence is TGCAGCGTTGAAGTGGGGGAAACTGAAGCTTTCTTT. Protein product: CSVEVGETEAFF.

The chain uses TRBV4-2 and TRBJ1-1; unclear D gene. The CDR3 covers 15 residues. With 0 bases removed from V and 0 bases from J, the gap between germline ends came to 8 bases. Germline V gene lookup returns CDR1 LGHNA and CDR2 YNFKEQ. The CDR3 nucleotides are TGTGCCAGCAGCCAAGATCAAAGCATGAACACTGAAGCTTTCTTT. This codes for CASSQDQSMNTEAFF.

The gene calls are TRBV15 and TRBJ2-1; TRBD1 aligns across 7 bases. CDR3 length: 13 amino acids. Germline lookup yields CDR1 LNHNV and CDR2 YYDKDF (reference sequence). The trim removed 0 bases at V and 10 bases at J, leaving 3 bases unmatched. CDR3 DNA: TGTGCCACCAGCAGAGACACACAGGGGGAGCAGTTCTTC. Encoded protein: CATSRDTQGEQFF. Based on the CDR3 plus reference TRBV15 and TRBJ2-1, the full variable domain is DAMVIQNPRYQVTQFGKPVTLSCSQTLNHNVMYWYQQKSSQAPKLLFHYYDKDFNNEADTPDNFQSRRPNTSFCFLDIRSPGLGDTAMYLCATSRDTQGEQFFGPGTRLTVL.

The rearrangement joins TRBV5-1 to TRBJ2-7, with D possibly being TRBD1 or TRBD2 (6 bases each). Between the trimmed V and J ends, which lost 1 base and 4 bases, there was a span of 12 bases. The CDR3 totals 14 residues. The germline gives CDR1 SGHRS, CDR2 YFSETQ. The CDR3 DNA is TGCGCCAGCAGCTTGAATAGAGGGGGGTACGAGCAGTACTTC. Translating gives CASSLNRGGYEQYF.

This clone has more than one count but fewer than ten. The gene calls are TRBV6-5 and TRBJ1-5; no definite D call. The CDR3 has 13 amino acids. V gave up 5 bases and J gave up 7 bases, with 12 bases separating them. Germline values: CDR1 MNHEY, CDR2 SVGAGI. The CDR3 loop reads CASSDTLRQPQHF. For the CDR3, the DNA is TGTGCCAGCAGTGACACGTTAAGGCAGCCCCAGCATTTT.

The chain has TRBV6-6 and TRBJ1-2; no clear D gene. The V end was cut by 0 bases, the J end by 3 bases, with 8 bases between. The CDR3 is made up of 14 amino acids. CDR1 is MNHNY and CDR2 is SVGAGI in the germline V gene (reference sequence). The CDR3 here is CASSYSGEDYGYTF. In DNA, the CDR3 is TGTGCCAGCAGTTACTCCGGTGAGGACTATGGCTACACCTTC.

The chain combines TRBV4-2 with TRBJ1-2; no reliable D call. Trimming took 4 bases from V and 2 from J, leaving 14 bases between them. The CDR3 length is 15 residues. Germline V gene data show CDR1 as LGHNA and CDR2 as YNFKEQ. CDR3 bases: TGTGCCAGCAGCCGACCCGGAGAGGGAAACTATGGCTACACCTTC. It yields the protein CASSRPGEGNYGYTF.

The chain couples TRBV6-5 to TRBJ1-2; no firm D call. Per germline, CDR1 MNHEY and CDR2 SVGAGI. This CDR3 has 13 residues. Deletions cut 4 bases from V and 8 bases from J, with 14 bases between. The CDR3 DNA sequence: TGTGCCAGCAGTTTCTCATACAGCGACGGCTACACCTTC. Residues: CASSFSYSDGYTF.

The CDR3 reads CASSLGYRGAGEEQFF. The CDR3, as DNA: TGTGCCAGCAGCTTAGGGTACAGGGGGGCAGGAGAGGAGCAGTTCTTC. This chain connects TRBV7-2 to TRBJ2-1; 8 positions match TRBD1. The V gene end was trimmed by 1 base and the J gene end by 10 bases; junction bases not matched to a gene: 12. The CDR3 contains 16 residues. The germline CDR1 and CDR2 sequences are SGHTA and FQGNSA.

The chain couples TRBV9 to TRBJ2-1; D ambiguous. CDR3 length equals 13 residues. V lost 0 bases and J 6 bases, leaving 7 bases between the germline ends. CDR1 and CDR2 (germline): SGDLS, YYNGEE. In DNA form, the CDR3 reads TGTGCCAGCAGCGTAGATGAGCCCAATGAGCAGTTCTTC. Protein product: CASSVDEPNEQFF.

The genes are TRBV6-4 and TRBJ2-6, with a possible D match to TRBD1 (5 bases). V was shortened by 5 bases and J by 2 bases, with 13 bases between the two germline ends. Germline V gene sequence: CDR1 MRHNA, CDR2 SNTAGT. The CDR3 has 16 residues. This CDR3 reads CASSQDTATGANVLTF. The CDR3 DNA reads as TGTGCCAGCAGTCAGGACACGGCCACTGGGGCCAACGTCCTGACTTTC.

The chain has TRBV18 and TRBJ2-7; D possibly uses TRBD1 or TRBD2 (5 bases each). V gave up 4 bases and J gave up 6 bases, with 22 bases separating them. The CDR3 spans 16 residues. Germline V gene sequence: CDR1 KGHSH, CDR2 LQKENI. This chain's CDR3 is CASSLRDGDLGSEQYF. CDR3 DNA sequence: TGTGCCAGCTCACTCAGGGACGGAGATCTTGGATCCGAGCAGTACTTC. The full variable domain, with the rest looked up from reference TRBV18 and TRBJ2-7, is NAGVMQNPRHLVRRRGQEARLRCSPMKGHSHVYWYRQLPEEGLKFMVYLQKENIIDESGMPKERFSAEFPKEGPSILRIQQVVRGDSAAYFCASSLRDGDLGSEQYFGPGTRLTVT.

Only one count was recorded for this clone. The chain recombines TRBV4-2 with TRBJ1-1; maybe TRBD1 (5 bases). CDR1 and CDR2 from the germline V gene are LGHNA and YNFKEQ. This CDR3 has 15 residues. V lost 0 bases to trimming and J lost 5 bases, with 13 bases between them. CDR3 sequence: CASSQEMGTGTEAFF. In nucleotides, the CDR3 is TGTGCCAGCAGCCAAGAGATGGGGACCGGGACTGAAGCTTTCTTT.

The rearrangement links TRBV19 to TRBJ1-1, with D possibly matching TRBD1 (5 bases). Germline V gene sequence: CDR1 LNHDA, CDR2 SQIVND (reference sequence). The CDR3 is 12 amino acids. Trimming took 3 bases from V and 5 from J, leaving 7 bases between them. The DNA for the CDR3 is TGTGCCAGTAGTATGGGGCGGACTGAAGCTTTCTTT. This encodes CASSMGRTEAFF.

The chain employs TRBV5-5 and TRBJ1-6, with D perhaps TRBD1 (5 bases). Germline CDR1 reads SGHKS; CDR2 reads YYEKEE (reference sequence). The CDR3 has 14 residues. V lost 6 bases and J lost 9, with 16 bases in between. CDR3 loop: CASTRGQGGSPLHF. The CDR3 DNA reads TGTGCCAGCACCCGAGGGCAGGGAGGTTCACCCCTCCACTTT.